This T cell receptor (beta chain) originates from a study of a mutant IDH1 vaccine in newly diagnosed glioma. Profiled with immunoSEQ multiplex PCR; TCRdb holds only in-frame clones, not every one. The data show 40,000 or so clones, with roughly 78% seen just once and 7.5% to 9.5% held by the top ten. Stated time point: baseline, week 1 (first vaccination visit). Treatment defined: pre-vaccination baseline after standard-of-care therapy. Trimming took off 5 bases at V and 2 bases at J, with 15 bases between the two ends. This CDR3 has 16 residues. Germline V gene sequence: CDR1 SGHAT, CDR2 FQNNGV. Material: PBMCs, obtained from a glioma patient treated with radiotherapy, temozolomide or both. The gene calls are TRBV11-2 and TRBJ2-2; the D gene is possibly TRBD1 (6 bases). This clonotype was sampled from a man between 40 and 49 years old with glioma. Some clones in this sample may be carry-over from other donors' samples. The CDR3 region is CASSQETGSNTGELFF. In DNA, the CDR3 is TGTGCCAGCAGCCAGGAAACAGGGTCTAACACCGGGGAGCTGTTTTTT.